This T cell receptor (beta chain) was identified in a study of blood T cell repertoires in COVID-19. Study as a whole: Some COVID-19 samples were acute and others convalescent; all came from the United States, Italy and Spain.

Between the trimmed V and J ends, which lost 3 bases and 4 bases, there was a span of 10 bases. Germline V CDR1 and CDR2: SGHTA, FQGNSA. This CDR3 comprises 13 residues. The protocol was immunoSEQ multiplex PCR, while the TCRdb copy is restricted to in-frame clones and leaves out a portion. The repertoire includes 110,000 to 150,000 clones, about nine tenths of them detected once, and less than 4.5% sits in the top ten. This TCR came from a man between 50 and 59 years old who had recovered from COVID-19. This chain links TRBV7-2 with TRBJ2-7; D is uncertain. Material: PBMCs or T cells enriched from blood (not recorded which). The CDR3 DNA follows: TGTGCCAGCAGCTTGACGACACGTTACGAGCAGTACTTC. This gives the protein CASSLTTRYEQYF.